The 3 T cell receptor beta chains below were found in one sample sequenced in a study of CD4+ T cells in melanoma. Sequencing used immunoSEQ multiplex PCR; TCRdb keeps in-frame clones, though not all of them. Of over 130,000 clones listed, around 90% are singletons. These receptors were collected from a human donor with melanoma.

The chain carries TRBV6-6 and TRBJ2-5, with 8 bases lining up with TRBD2. CDR1 and CDR2 from the germline V gene are MNHNY and SVGAGI (reference sequence). CDR3 length: 13 residues. V lost 8 bases and J lost 2; bases outside the gene matches: 4. The CDR3 spells CASRGGLQETQYF. CDR3 DNA sequence: TGTGCCAGCCGGGGGGGCCTTCAAGAGACCCAGTACTTC.

The chain recombines TRBV7-2 with TRBJ1-1; a possible D gene is TRBD1 (6 bases). The CDR3 spans 14 residues. V was cut by 4 bases and J by 0 bases, with 9 bases left in between. From germline, CDR1 is SGHTA and CDR2 FQGNSA. CDR3 sequence reads: CASSYRVMNTEAFF. CDR3 DNA sequence: TGTGCCAGCAGCTACAGGGTAATGAACACTGAAGCTTTCTTT.

This clone was observed once. This chain joins TRBV6-1 and TRBJ2-5; 7 bases fit TRBD1. The CDR3 runs 15 residues. V trimming: 6 bases; J trimming: 0 bases; junction bases outside the gene matches: 7. Germline CDR1 reads MNHNS; CDR2 reads SASEGT. Written as DNA, the CDR3 is TGTGCCAGCAGCTCCACAGGGGCAGACCAAGAGACCCAGTACTTC. Encoded protein: CASSSTGADQETQYF.